Listed below are T cell receptor beta chains from one sample, sequenced in a study of a mutant IDH1 vaccine in newly diagnosed glioma. No antigen is known for these receptors. Profiled with immunoSEQ multiplex PCR; TCRdb holds only in-frame clones, not every one. Among 20,000 to 25,000 clones, roughly 70% were seen once, and the ten largest hold around 10%. The material sequenced was peripheral blood mononuclear cells (PBMCs), taken from a glioma patient whose treatment included an IDH1 peptide vaccine. These receptors came from a man between 18 and 29 years old with glioma. Some clones in this sample may be carry-over from other donors' samples. Each CDR3 is given with its conserved first and last residue. Each record gives: J gene, clone size, V gene, CDR3 protein. Expanded clones get a size class; other rows say once, few or many, or leave the size out.

>TRBJ2-7|-|TRBV27
CASSLRGWASGKLHEQYF
>TRBJ2-7|-|TRBV7-2
CASSFAPQGADEQYF
>TRBJ1-1|-|TRBV27
CASSLTGGRYTEAFF
>TRBJ1-2|-|TRBV10-3
CAIRTGGSSGYTF
>TRBJ2-7|-|TRBV7-9
CASSLAGAPAYEQYF
>TRBJ2-2|-|TRBV19
CASSIVGHGELFF
>TRBJ2-7|-|TRBV19
CASSIYAGQADYEQYF
>TRBJ1-1|-|TRBV7-2
CASSLVVGVQNTEAFF
>TRBJ1-5|-|TRBV10-3
CAISEIRQGNQPQHF
>TRBJ1-1|few|TRBV12-5
CASGLGGDTEAFF
>TRBJ2-5|-|TRBV18
CASSPLGLAGVEEKTQYF
>TRBJ1-5|-|TRBV5-6
CASSMRQIASNQPQHF
>TRBJ2-7|once|TRBV4-2
CASSQGGMDSSHEQYF
>TRBJ1-4|few|TRBV25-1
CASSVGSGTTNEKLFF
>TRBJ1-6|few|TRBV5-6
CASSTDSGSPLHF
>TRBJ1-1|-|TRBV9
CASSPGQGMNTEAFF
>TRBJ1-4|-|TRBV30
CAWSPHAGVIEKLFF
>TRBJ1-2|-|TRBV10-2
CASSVTAYLAGYTF
>TRBJ1-1|-|TRBV18
CASSPLVGGAGDEAFF
>TRBJ2-7|-|TRBV29-1
CSVATGLGEQYF
>TRBJ2-7|few|TRBV19
CASRARTGRYEQYF
>TRBJ2-7|-|TRBV9
CASSVGGSSYEQYF